Included here is one TCR beta chain sequence, with context. The antigen remains unidentified. The source of the sample is a study of response to subunit inactivated influenza vaccine. MiXCR, applied by TCRdb to the RT-PCR reads, yields one record per CDR3 protein. The table records some 640,000 distinct CDR3 sequences, about 15% of them present only once. V gave up 8 bases and J gave up 5 bases; unmatched junction bases: 5. Germline V gene data show CDR1 as MGHDK and CDR2 as SYGVNS. This CDR3 spans 13 amino acids. General study findings and limits: New T cells are recruited in small numbers by each seasonal influenza vaccination, according to the authors' suggestion.

This TCR derives from a man between 45 and 60 years old who received an inactivated influenza vaccine. The V and J genes are TRBV25-1 and TRBJ2-5; 10 bases fit TRBD1. This specimen consisted of PBMCs from blood, obtained 14 to 15 days before vaccination. The CDR3 DNA sequence: TGTGCCAGCGGAGGACAGGGGGGTGAGACCCAGTACTTC. It specifies CASGGQGGETQYF.